This record covers a single T cell receptor beta chain. This record comes from a study of blood T cell repertoires in COVID-19. On the study more broadly: The United States, Italy and Spain provided the acute and convalescent COVID-19 samples. PBMCs, B-cell-depleted T cells, or T cells provided the cDNA or gDNA that made up the material.

In the authors' methods: Amplifying reference gene primers gave estimates of nucleated cell counts. Profiling relied on immunoSEQ multiplex PCR, and the TCRdb table lists in-frame clones only, not all of them. For V, J and clone size, that table is used; D and trimming come from the DNA. The table lists approximately 53,000 clones, 83% of them singletons, with 16% in the top ten. The CDR3 is 15 residues long. Germline assignment: CDR1 LGHDT and CDR2 YNNKEL (reference sequence). The V end lost 1 base, the J end lost 3 bases, and 10 bases lay between the germline ends. The receptor's source is a man in his forties or fifties with acute or convalescent COVID-19. The chain employs TRBV3-1 (or the pseudogene TRBV3-2) and TRBJ2-1; D uncertain. Sequences were obtained from peripheral blood. CDR3 coding DNA: TGTGCCAGCAGCCAAGCTGGCAGTTACTACAATGAGCAGTTCTTC. This gives the protein CASSQAGSYYNEQFF.